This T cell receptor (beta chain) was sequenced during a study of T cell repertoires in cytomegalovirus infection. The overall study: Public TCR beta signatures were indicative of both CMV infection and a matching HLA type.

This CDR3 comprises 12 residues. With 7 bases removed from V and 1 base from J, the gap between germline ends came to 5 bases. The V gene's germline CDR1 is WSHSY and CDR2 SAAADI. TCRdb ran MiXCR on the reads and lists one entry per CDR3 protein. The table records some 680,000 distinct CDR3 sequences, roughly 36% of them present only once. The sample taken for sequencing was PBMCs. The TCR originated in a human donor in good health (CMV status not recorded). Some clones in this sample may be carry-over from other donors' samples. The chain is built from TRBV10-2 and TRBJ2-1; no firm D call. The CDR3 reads CASMTSYNEQFF. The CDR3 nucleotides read TGCGCCAGCATGACATCCTACAATGAGCAGTTCTTC.